Included here is one T cell receptor beta chain sequence, with context. The data stem from a study of control samples from healthy donors and cancer patients. The germline V and J ends were trimmed by 4 bases and 0 bases, with 14 bases remaining between them. This CDR3 region has 16 residues. Germline CDR1 SGHRS, CDR2 YFSETQ. The repertoire was sequenced with immunoSEQ multiplex PCR; TCRdb's copy has only in-frame clones and lacks some. This sample has fewer than 50,000 clones; around 90% occur once, and the top ten carry roughly 0.8%. The sequenced sample consisted of PBMCs. This chain connects TRBV5-1 to TRBJ1-3; D may be TRBD1 (6 bases). The origin of this receptor is a man between 25 and 39 years old with colorectal cancer. The CDR3 bases are TGCGCCAGCAGCCCCCGACAGGCTAGCTCTGGAAACACCATATATTTT. Its protein product is CASSPRQASSGNTIYF.